Listed below are T cell receptor beta chains from one sample, sequenced in a study of T-cell reconstitution after alpha-beta-depleted transplantation in children. TCRdb reprocessed the PCR reads via MiXCR and lists one record per CDR3 protein. Altogether over 70,000 distinct CDR3 sequences are present, approximately 12% being singletons, with the ten largest covering over 11%. This specimen consisted of PBMCs from the stem cell graft donor, obtained from the stem cell graft. The receptors come from a human donor who donated a stem cell graft to a child with inherited bone marrow failure. CDR3s include the opening cysteine and the closing phenylalanine or tryptophan. D genes are given only for firm matches. Some rows have no size entry. The others give once, few or many, or a class for an expanded clone.

v_call	d_call	clone_size	j_call	cdr3_aa	cdr3_nt
TRBV7-3	TRBD1	many	TRBJ2-3	CASSQQGNTQYF	TGTGCCAGCAGCCAACAGGGGAATACGCAGTATTTT
TRBV19	-	few	TRBJ2-3	CASSTPGGRTDTQYF	TGTGCCAGTAGTACCCCGGGGGGCCGTACAGATACGCAGTATTTT
TRBV5-4	TRBD2	few	TRBJ2-7	CASSSGTSGFYEQYF	TGTGCCAGCAGCTCAGGGACTAGCGGTTTTTACGAGCAGTACTTC
TRBV7-3	-	many	TRBJ2-1	CASSKGPAGDNEQFF	TGTGCCAGCAGCAAGGGGCCAGCGGGCGACAATGAGCAGTTCTTC
TRBV5-1	-	many	TRBJ1-2	CASSLVGVGGHILYGYTF	TGCGCCAGCAGCTTGGTTGGTGTTGGGGGACACATCCTTTATGGCTACACCTTC
TRBV29-1	-	many	TRBJ1-1	CSAAPGWAMNTKAFF	TGCAGCGCTGCTCCCGGGTGGGCCATGAACACTAAAGCTTTCTTT
TRBV4-3	-	many	TRBJ2-3	CASSQGLKGGFTDTQYF	TGCGCCAGCAGCCAAGGTCTTAAGGGGGGATTCACAGATACGCAGTATTTT
TRBV5-5	-	many	TRBJ2-3	CASSPLPPDTQYF	TGTGCCAGCAGCCCCCTCCCCCCAGATACGCAGTATTTT
TRBV4-3	TRBD1	many	TRBJ1-5	CASSVRTGGQPQHF	TGCGCCAGCAGCGTTAGGACAGGGGGCCAGCCCCAGCATTTT
TRBV10-3	-	many	TRBJ2-7	CAISASQGRIGGEQYF	TGTGCCATCAGTGCATCACAGGGACGGATAGGTGGCGAGCAGTACTTC
TRBV7-3	-	many	TRBJ1-1	CASSLSTAMNTEAFF	TGTGCCAGCAGCTTATCGACCGCAATGAACACTGAAGCTTTCTTT
TRBV20-1	-	-	TRBJ1-6	CSAREPGSPLHF	TGCAGTGCTAGAGAGCCAGGCTCACCCCTCCACTTT
TRBV4-3	-	once	TRBJ2-7	CASSQDIGTLNQYEQYF	TGCGCCAGCAGCCAAGATATCGGGACACTGAACCAGTACGAGCAGTACTTC
TRBV20-1	-	many	TRBJ2-7	CSGHRGLGFEQYF	TGCAGTGGCCACCGTGGCTTGGGGTTTGAGCAGTACTTC
TRBV6-5	-	many	TRBJ2-1	CASSYDSPLGYNEQFF	TGTGCCAGCAGTTACGATAGCCCCCTCGGGTACAATGAGCAGTTCTTC
TRBV6-1	-	many	TRBJ2-7	CASTQSEHYEQYF	TGTGCCAGCACCCAAAGCGAACACTACGAGCAGTACTTC
TRBV4-3	TRBD2	many	TRBJ2-3	CASSPSYSGRTQYF	TGCGCCAGCAGCCCAAGTTATAGCGGGAGGACGCAGTATTTT
TRBV13	-	many	TRBJ2-5	CASSWNQETQYF	TGTGCCAGCAGCTGGAACCAAGAGACCCAGTACTTC
TRBV7-9	TRBD1	many	TRBJ2-5	CASSADRGQETQYF	TGTGCCAGCAGCGCGGACAGGGGACAAGAGACCCAGTACTTC
TRBV29-1	-	-	TRBJ1-1	CSAENTEAFF	TGCAGCGCTGAAAACACTGAAGCTTTCTTT
TRBV3-1	-	many	TRBJ1-2	CASSQDLEGGYTF	TGTGCCAGCAGCCAAGATCTGGAGGGTGGCTACACCTTC
TRBV9	-	many	TRBJ2-1	CASSPDPINEQFF	TGTGCCAGCAGCCCGGACCCGATCAATGAGCAGTTCTTC
TRBV11-2	TRBD2	-	TRBJ2-2	CASSLGLGFTGELFF	TGTGCCAGCAGCTTGGGACTAGGGTTCACCGGGGAGCTGTTTTTT
TRBV7-2	-	many	TRBJ2-3	CASSLVASTDTQYF	TGCGCCAGCAGCTTGGTAGCAAGCACAGATACGCAGTATTTT
TRBV4-2	TRBD1	-	TRBJ2-1	CASSQGKQGDNEQFF	TGTGCCAGCAGCCAGGGAAAACAGGGGGACAATGAGCAGTTCTTC
TRBV10-3	-	-	TRBJ1-4	CAITEGAANEKLFF	TGTGCCATCACCGAGGGTGCGGCTAATGAAAAACTGTTTTTT
TRBV12-3/TRBV12-4	-	many	TRBJ2-5	CASSLVGGMETQYF	TGTGCCAGCAGTTTAGTTGGGGGTATGGAGACCCAGTACTTC
TRBV18	TRBD1	many	TRBJ2-1	CASSPGQGNNNEQFF	TGTGCCAGCTCTCCCGGACAGGGGAACAACAATGAGCAGTTCTTC
TRBV4-1	TRBD1	-	TRBJ2-7	CASSMTGLGEQYF	TGCGCCAGCAGCATGACAGGGCTCGGCGAGCAGTACTTC
TRBV20-1	-	many	TRBJ1-1	CSARVAGWETEAFF	TGCAGTGCTAGAGTCGCAGGGTGGGAAACTGAAGCTTTCTTT
TRBV20-1	-	many	TRBJ2-7	CSARDGPRYEQYF	TGCAGTGCTCGGGACGGACCCCGCTACGAGCAGTACTTC
TRBV5-4	-	many	TRBJ2-1	CASSFEQNNEQFF	TGTGCCAGCAGCTTTGAGCAGAACAATGAGCAGTTCTTC
TRBV7-9	TRBD1	many	TRBJ2-2	CASSFWTGGYNTGELFF	TGTGCCAGCAGCTTTTGGACAGGGGGCTATAACACCGGGGAGCTGTTTTTT
TRBV12-3/TRBV12-4	TRBD1	many	TRBJ2-7	CASSHQDRVEQYF	TGTGCCAGCAGTCACCAGGACAGGGTCGAGCAGTACTTC
TRBV12-3/TRBV12-4	-	many	TRBJ1-5	CASMAARYPQHF	TGTGCCAGCATGGCAGCCCGCTATCCCCAGCATTTT